This T cell receptor beta chain appears in the sequencing data of a study of post-analysis software for immune sequencing data. With respect to this clonotype: Its antigen remains unknown.

General study points: Patients used several TRBV segments, including TRBV5-6, TRBV5-1 and TRBV20-1, more often than controls. Samples from a shared batch, those prepared together, strongly co-clustered by F measure.

V was trimmed by 1 base and J by 4 bases, leaving 13 bases between them. The CDR3 has 15 residues. Germline V gene data show CDR1 as SGHTA and CDR2 as FQGNSA. Libraries were made from TCR beta cDNA, and they carried unique molecular identifiers. TCRdb re-derived calls from the PCR reads in MiXCR, one entry per CDR3 protein. The table shows hundreds of thousands of distinct CDR3 sequences, with 30% occurring only once. Sequences were obtained from blood. This chain connects TRBV7-2 to TRBJ2-5; D might be TRBD1 (6 bases). This TCR was sampled from a girl between 10 and 17 years old with multiple sclerosis. The CDR3 spells CASSLVSTGLETQYF. The CDR3 region has the DNA TGTGCCAGCAGCTTAGTATCGACAGGCCTAGAGACCCAGTACTTC.